This T cell receptor (beta chain) was recorded in a study of CD8 T cells in ankylosing spondylitis. Study-wide results and limits: Significant enrichment of disease-linked clones was reported in matched ankylosing spondylitis synovial fluid. CD8+ cells made up the disease-linked clones, which were relatively rare in peripheral blood. A number of the motif variants had already been described in reactive arthritis synovial fluid and blood.

TCRdb re-called the 5' RACE reads through MiXCR, storing one row per CDR3 protein. Altogether some 150,000 distinct CDR3 sequences are present, 40% to 50% being singletons, with the ten largest covering roughly 15%. A remark on this clonotype: The antigen remains undetermined.

The CDR3 sequence is 12 residues long. Per germline, CDR1 SEHNR and CDR2 FQNEAQ (reference sequence). Between the trimmed V and J ends, which lost 5 bases and 4 bases, there was a span of 8 bases. The sample taken for sequencing was synovial fluid, either unsorted or a sorted T cell fraction (not recorded which). This TCR derives from a male donor with ankylosing spondylitis. V usage is TRBV7-9 and J usage is TRBJ1-2, with a tentative D call TRBD1 (5 bases). Written as DNA, the CDR3 is TGTGCCAGCAGCCACGACAGCTATGGCTACACCTTC. Protein sequence: CASSHDSYGYTF.